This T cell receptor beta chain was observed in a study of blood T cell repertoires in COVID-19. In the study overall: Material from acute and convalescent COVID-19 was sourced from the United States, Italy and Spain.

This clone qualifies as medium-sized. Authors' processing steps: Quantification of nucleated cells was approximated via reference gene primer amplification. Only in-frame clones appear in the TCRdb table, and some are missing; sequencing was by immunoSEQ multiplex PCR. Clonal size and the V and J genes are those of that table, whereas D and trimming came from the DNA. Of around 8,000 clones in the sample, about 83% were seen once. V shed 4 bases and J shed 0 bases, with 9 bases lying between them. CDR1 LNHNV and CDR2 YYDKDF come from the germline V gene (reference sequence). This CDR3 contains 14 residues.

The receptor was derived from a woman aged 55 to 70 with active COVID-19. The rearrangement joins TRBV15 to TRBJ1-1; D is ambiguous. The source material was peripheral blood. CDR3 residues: CATSITPVNTEAFF. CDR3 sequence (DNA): TGTGCCACCAGCATAACCCCGGTGAACACTGAAGCTTTCTTT.